The 23 T cell receptor beta chains below were found in one sample sequenced in a study of blood T cell repertoires in COVID-19 (dated by TCRdb to the early 2020s). The method behind the library was the immunoSEQ multiplex PCR assay. This is the immuneACCESS table as TCRdb keeps it, with only in-frame sequences that have V and J called. A part of the clones is gone; compared with another copy, unresolved V genes explain less than half, and the rest is unexplained. Across this sample there are a few hundred thousand clones, with more than 90% seen only once. Of the sample, under 20% is held by the ten largest clones. Sequencing was performed on PBMCs or T cells enriched from blood (not recorded which). The receptors derive from a woman in her thirties who had recovered from COVID-19.

V and J are TRBV7-9 and TRBJ1-1, with a tentative D call TRBD1 (5 bases). The CDR3 consists of 15 residues. Germline CDR1 and CDR2: SEHNR and FQNEAQ (reference sequence). V dropped 4 bases and J dropped 5 bases, with 17 bases sitting between them. The CDR3 here is CASSSTGQMLTEAFF. The CDR3 nucleotides are TGTGCCAGCAGCTCCACCGGACAAATGTTGACTGAAGCTTTCTTT.

CDR3 DNA: TGTGCCAGCTCACCACCATCAGGGGAAATTGGCTACACCTTC. Amino acid sequence: CASSPPSGEIGYTF. The chain carries TRBV18 and TRBJ1-2; D perhaps matches TRBD1 (6 bases). This CDR3 comprises 14 residues. V was clipped by 0 bases and J by 7 bases, with 12 bases between them. The germline V gene encodes CDR1 KGHSH and CDR2 LQKENI.

The chain links TRBV24-1 to TRBJ2-7; 15 positions match TRBD2. From germline, CDR1 is KGHDR and CDR2 SFDVKD. The ends lost 2 bases at V and 7 bases at J; junction bases unmatched: 2. The CDR3 loop spans 15 amino acids. The CDR3 loop reads CATSDWTSGREEQYF. The CDR3 nucleotides are TGTGCCACCAGTGATTGGACTAGCGGGAGGGAAGAGCAGTACTTC.

The V and J genes are TRBV24-1 and TRBJ2-2, with D possibly TRBD2 on 5 matching bases. CDR3 size: 13 residues. V was clipped by 8 bases and J by 5 bases, with 11 bases between them. Per the germline V gene, CDR1 is KGHDR and CDR2 is SFDVKD. The CDR3 nucleotides are TGTGCCACCACAAGGCCGGGGACCGGGGAGCTGTTTTTT. This sequence encodes CATTRPGTGELFF.

This sequence joins TRBV7-3 and TRBJ2-7, with a tentative D call TRBD2 (5 bases). V was shortened by 0 bases and J by 1 base, with 7 bases between the two germline ends. Germline-derived CDR1 and CDR2 are SGHTA and FQGTGA. The CDR3 contains 14 residues. The DNA of the CDR3 is TGTGCCAGCAGCTTAACGTCGGGATCCTACGAGCAGTACTTC. Its translation is CASSLTSGSYEQYF.

CDR3 nucleotide sequence: TGTGCCAGCAGTTCCCCGGACAGGGGGGGCTCCTACGAGCAGTACTTC. It codes for CASSSPDRGGSYEQYF. This chain joins TRBV6-5 and TRBJ2-7; 10 bases map to TRBD1. Germline CDR1 and CDR2: MNHEY and SVGAGI. The junction had 6 bases not matched to a gene; V was cut back by 4 bases and J by 0 bases. CDR3 length: 16 amino acids.

The chain carries TRBV12-3 or TRBV12-4 and TRBJ1-5, with a possible D match to TRBD1 (5 bases). The CDR3 length is 13 residues. Trimming pared 4 bases from V and 7 bases from J, leaving 11 bases between. This CDR3 is CASSSTGAQPQHF. The CDR3 DNA reads as TGTGCCAGCAGTTCCACAGGAGCGCAGCCCCAGCATTTT.

This sequence joins TRBV5-1 and TRBJ2-1; 11 nucleotides agree with TRBD2. This CDR3 comprises 17 residues. The junction had 11 bases not matched to a gene; V was cut back by 6 bases and J by 3 bases. CDR1 and CDR2 (germline): SGHRS, YFSETQ. Here the CDR3 DNA reads TGCGCCAGCAACAGAGGTCAAGGACTAGCGGGCTACAATGAGCAGTTCTTC. Translated: CASNRGQGLAGYNEQFF.

The chain has TRBV28 and TRBJ2-7; 10 bases fit TRBD1. The CDR3 consists of 13 residues. Germline V gene data show CDR1 as MDHEN and CDR2 as SYDVKM. V lost 6 bases, J lost 7 bases, and 6 bases stayed unmatched. CDR3 protein: CASSRDRGEEQYF. CDR3 sequence (DNA): TGTGCCAGCAGCCGGGACAGGGGTGAAGAGCAGTACTTC.

The J gene is TRBJ2-2, the V gene TRBV28; D not certain. The V gene's germline CDR1 is MDHEN and CDR2 SYDVKM. V lost 5 bases and J 2 bases, leaving 6 bases between the germline ends. This CDR3 is built from 13 residues. CDR3 nucleotides: TGTGCCAGCAGTCAGCGCAACACCGGGGAGCTGTTTTTT. It encodes CASSQRNTGELFF.

The chain employs TRBV6-2 or TRBV6-3 and TRBJ2-5; TRBD2 matches 11 bases. With 4 bases clipped from V and 1 base from J, the junction kept 14 bases outside the gene matches. The CDR3 loop spans 19 amino acids. CDR1 MNHEY and CDR2 SVGEGT come from the germline V gene. CDR3 loop: CASSFPGTSGSYFQETQYF. The CDR3 DNA follows: TGTGCCAGCAGTTTCCCCGGGACTAGCGGTTCCTACTTCCAAGAGACCCAGTACTTC.

The CDR3 DNA is TGTGCCAGCAGTGGAAATAGCGGCTACAATGAGCAGTTCTTC. It specifies CASSGNSGYNEQFF. The chain uses TRBV2 and TRBJ2-1; tentative D call: TRBD2 (6 bases). Germline assignment: CDR1 SNHLY and CDR2 FYNNEI. Trimming shortened V by 4 bases and J by 3 bases, and 10 bases separated the two germline ends. This CDR3 has 14 residues.

The rearrangement uses TRBV7-6 and TRBJ2-3; D might be TRBD2 (5 bases). The CDR3 covers 12 residues. CDR1 and CDR2 from the germline V gene are SGHVS and FNYEAQ. V was trimmed by 0 bases and J by 10 bases, leaving 8 bases between them. This CDR3 is CASSLALGAQYF. The CDR3 DNA is TGTGCCAGCAGCTTAGCTCTGGGAGCGCAGTATTTT.

The genes are TRBV9 and TRBJ1-1, with 7 bases identical to TRBD1. The CDR3 consists of 18 residues. V dropped 0 bases and J dropped 4; count of bases not matched to a gene: 15. CDR1 and CDR2 from the germline V gene are SGDLS and YYNGEE. CDR3 bases: TGTGCCAGCAGCGTAGATTGGAATGTAGGGGGCGGCGGCACTGAAGCTTTCTTT. This sequence encodes CASSVDWNVGGGGTEAFF.

This clone came up once. This chain links TRBV28 with TRBJ1-2; D perhaps matches TRBD1 (5 bases). The ends were cut back, 7 bases at V and 7 bases at J, with 13 bases in the middle. Germline values: CDR1 MDHEN, CDR2 SYDVKM. The CDR3 is made up of 12 amino acids. CDR3: CASTMGLPGYTF. The CDR3 nucleotides are TGTGCCAGCACAATGGGACTACCTGGCTACACCTTC.

The V and J genes are TRBV28 and TRBJ2-2, with D tentatively TRBD1 (5 bases). Germline V gene lookup returns CDR1 MDHEN and CDR2 SYDVKM. The V end was cut by 6 bases, the J end by 2 bases, with 13 bases between. The CDR3 covers 15 residues. In nucleotides, the CDR3 is TGTGCCAGCAGAATCCAGGGATCAAACACCGGGGAGCTGTTTTTT. Its protein is CASRIQGSNTGELFF.

The chain couples TRBV7-3 to TRBJ2-3; TRBD2 aligns across 8 bases. The CDR3 contains 17 residues. Germline loops: CDR1 SGHTA, CDR2 FQGTGA. With 2 bases clipped from V and 0 bases from J, the junction kept 7 bases outside the gene matches. CDR3 DNA: TGTGCCAGCAGCTTAGGTCTAGCGGGTATAAGCACAGATACGCAGTATTTT. Translated: CASSLGLAGISTDTQYF. Variable domain in full (rest from reference TRBV7-3 and TRBJ2-3): GAGVSQTPSNKVTEKGKYVELRCDPISGHTALYWYRQSLGQGPEFLIYFQGTGAADDSGLPNDRFFAVRPEGSVSTLKIQRTERGDSAVYLCASSLGLAGISTDTQYFGPGTRLTVL.

This clone was detected once. The chain recombines TRBV3-1 (or the pseudogene TRBV3-2) with TRBJ1-2, with D uncertain. CDR3 length: 16 residues. Germline V gene lookup returns CDR1 LGHDT and CDR2 YNNKEL (reference sequence). V shed 4 bases and J shed 3 bases, with 18 bases lying between them. CDR3 residues: CASSLLGRHMDYGYTF. Here the CDR3 DNA reads TGTGCCAGCAGCCTACTAGGACGGCACATGGACTATGGCTACACCTTC.

This sequence joins TRBV7-9 and TRBJ1-5; D gene unclear. The V end lost 2 bases, the J end lost 0 bases, and 8 bases lay between the germline ends. Looked up from germline, CDR1 is SEHNR and CDR2 is FQNEAQ (reference sequence). This CDR3 region has 15 residues. This CDR3 is CASSLTGDSNQPQHF. The CDR3 DNA is TGTGCCAGCAGCTTAACGGGTGATAGCAATCAGCCCCAGCATTTT.

This chain joins TRBV3-1 (or the pseudogene TRBV3-2) and TRBJ1-6, with D possibly being TRBD1 (5 bases). The CDR3 has 14 residues. The germline V gene has CDR1 LGHDT and CDR2 YNNKEL (reference sequence). V was pared by 2 bases and J by 10 bases, with 12 bases between. The CDR3 reads CASSQFRAGSPLHF. The CDR3 DNA reads TGTGCCAGCAGCCAATTCAGGGCAGGGTCACCCCTCCACTTT.

This rearrangement joins TRBV25-1 to TRBJ1-3; 10 bases are a match to TRBD1. The junction had 3 bases not matched to a gene; V was cut back by 3 bases and J by 4 bases. Germline CDR1 is MGHDK and CDR2 is SYGVNS. This CDR3 region has 15 residues. The DNA for the CDR3 is TGTGCCAGCAGTGAGGGACAGGGGCGCGGAAACACCATATATTTT. Translated: CASSEGQGRGNTIYF. Complete variable domain (other parts from reference TRBV25-1 and TRBJ1-3): EADIYQTPRYLVIGTGKKITLECSQTMGHDKMYWYQQDPGMELHLIHYSYGVNSTEKGDLSSESTVSRIRTEHFPLTLESARPSHTSQYLCASSEGQGRGNTIYFGEGSWLTVV.

Turning to this clone: One junction end does not reproduce the germline sequence, and a read error may be involved. V is TRBV6-5 and J is TRBJ2-1; no definite D call. Germline assignment: CDR1 MNHEY and CDR2 SVGAGI. The CDR3 sequence is 14 residues long. In DNA form, the CDR3 reads TGTGCCAGCAGTGACTCATTGGTCTCACTTTGGCAGTTCTTC. It translates to CASSDSLVSLWQFF.

This chain connects TRBV10-3 to TRBJ2-7, with TRBD2 matching over 7 bases. The V gene's germline CDR1 is ENHRY and CDR2 SYGVKD. V trimming: 4 bases; J trimming: 0 bases; junction bases outside the gene matches: 12. There are 17 residues in the CDR3. As DNA, the CDR3 is TGTGCCATCAGTGCCCTAAAGGACGGGGGGAGCTCCTACGAGCAGTACTTC. It is translated as CAISALKDGGSSYEQYF.